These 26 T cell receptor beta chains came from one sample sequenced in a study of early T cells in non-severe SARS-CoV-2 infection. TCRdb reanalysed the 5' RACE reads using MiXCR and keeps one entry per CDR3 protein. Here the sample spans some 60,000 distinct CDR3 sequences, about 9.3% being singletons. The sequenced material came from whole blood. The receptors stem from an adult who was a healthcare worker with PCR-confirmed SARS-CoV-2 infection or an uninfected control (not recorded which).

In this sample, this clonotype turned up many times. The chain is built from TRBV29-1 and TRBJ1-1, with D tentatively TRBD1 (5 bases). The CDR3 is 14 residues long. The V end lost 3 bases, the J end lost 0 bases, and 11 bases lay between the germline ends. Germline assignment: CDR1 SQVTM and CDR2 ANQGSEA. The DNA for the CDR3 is TGCAGCGTTGATGCGGGGGGTATGAACACTGAAGCTTTCTTT. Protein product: CSVDAGGMNTEAFF.

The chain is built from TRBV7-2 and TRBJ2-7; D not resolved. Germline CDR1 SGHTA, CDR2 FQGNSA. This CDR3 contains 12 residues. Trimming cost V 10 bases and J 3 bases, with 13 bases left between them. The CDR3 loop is CAILPPSYEQYV. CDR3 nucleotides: TGTGCCATCTTACCCCCAAGCTACGAGCAGTACGTC.

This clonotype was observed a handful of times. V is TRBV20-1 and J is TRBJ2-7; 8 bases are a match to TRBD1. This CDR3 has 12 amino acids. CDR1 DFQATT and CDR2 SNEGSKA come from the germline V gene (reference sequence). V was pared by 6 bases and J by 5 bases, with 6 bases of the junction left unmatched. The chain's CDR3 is CSASPGGHEQYV. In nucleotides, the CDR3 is TGCAGTGCATCACCAGGGGGCCACGAGCAGTACGTC.

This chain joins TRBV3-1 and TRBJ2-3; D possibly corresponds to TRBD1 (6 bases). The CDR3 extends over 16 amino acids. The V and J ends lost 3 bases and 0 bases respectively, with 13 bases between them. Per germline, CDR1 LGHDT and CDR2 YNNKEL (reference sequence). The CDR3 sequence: CASSQEDSLSTDTQYF. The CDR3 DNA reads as TGTGCCAGCAGCCAGGAGGACAGTCTGAGCACAGATACGCAGTATTTT.

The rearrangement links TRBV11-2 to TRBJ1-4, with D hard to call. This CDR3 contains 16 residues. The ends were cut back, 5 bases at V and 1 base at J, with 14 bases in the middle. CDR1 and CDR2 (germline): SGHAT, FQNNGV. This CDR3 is CASSPYAYGTNEKLFF. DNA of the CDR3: TGTGCCAGCAGCCCTTACGCATATGGAACTAATGAAAAACTGTTTTTT.

The CDR3 spells CASSRASGGPDTQYF. Here the CDR3 DNA reads TGTGCCAGTAGTAGAGCTAGCGGGGGACCAGATACGCAGTATTTT. The chain has TRBV19 and TRBJ2-3, with 10 bases aligning to TRBD2. Unmatched junction bases numbered 5, after V lost 4 bases and J lost 4 bases. The CDR3 runs to 15 residues. Germline V gene sequence: CDR1 LNHDA, CDR2 SQIVND (reference sequence).

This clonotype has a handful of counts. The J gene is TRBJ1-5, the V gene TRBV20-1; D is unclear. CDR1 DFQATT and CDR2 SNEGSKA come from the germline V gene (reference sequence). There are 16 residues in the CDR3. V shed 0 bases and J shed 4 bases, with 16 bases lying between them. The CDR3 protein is CSARDSGPTGNQPQHF. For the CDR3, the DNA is TGCAGTGCTAGAGATTCTGGGCCGACTGGAAATCAGCCCCAGCATTTT.

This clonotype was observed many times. The CDR3 loop is CASSQRGVNYGYTF. The DNA for the CDR3 is TGTGCCAGCAGCCAGAGGGGAGTTAACTATGGCTACACCTTC. The V gene is TRBV3-1, the J gene TRBJ1-2; D might be TRBD1 (5 bases). The V end was cut by 3 bases, the J end by 1 base, with 9 bases between. Per germline, CDR1 LGHDT and CDR2 YNNKEL (reference sequence). CDR3 size: 14 residues.

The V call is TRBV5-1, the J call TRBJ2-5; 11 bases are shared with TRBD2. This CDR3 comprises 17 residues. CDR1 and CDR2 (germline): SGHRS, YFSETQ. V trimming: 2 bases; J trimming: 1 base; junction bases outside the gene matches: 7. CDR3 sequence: CASSFGVLAGVQETQYF. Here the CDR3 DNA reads TGCGCCAGCAGCTTTGGAGTACTAGCGGGGGTCCAAGAGACCCAGTACTTC. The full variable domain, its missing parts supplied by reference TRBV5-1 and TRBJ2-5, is KAGVTQTPRYLIKTRGQQVTLSCSPISGHRSVSWYQQTPGQGLQFLFEYFSETQRNKGNFPGRFSGRQFSNSRSEMNVSTLELGDSALYLCASSFGVLAGVQETQYFGPGTRLLVL.

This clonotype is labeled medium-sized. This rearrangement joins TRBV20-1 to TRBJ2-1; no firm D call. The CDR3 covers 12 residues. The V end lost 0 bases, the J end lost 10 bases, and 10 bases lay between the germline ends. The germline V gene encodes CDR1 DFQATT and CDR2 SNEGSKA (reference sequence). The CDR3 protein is CSARDSFNEQFF. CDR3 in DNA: TGCAGTGCTAGAGATAGCTTCAACGAGCAGTTCTTC.

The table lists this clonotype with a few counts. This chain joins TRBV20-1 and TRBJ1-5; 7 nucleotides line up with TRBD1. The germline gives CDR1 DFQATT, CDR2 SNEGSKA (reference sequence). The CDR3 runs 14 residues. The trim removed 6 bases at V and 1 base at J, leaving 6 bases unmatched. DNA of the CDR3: TGCAGTGCACGTTCCAGGGGGAGCAATCAGCCCCAGCATTTT. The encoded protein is CSARSRGSNQPQHF.

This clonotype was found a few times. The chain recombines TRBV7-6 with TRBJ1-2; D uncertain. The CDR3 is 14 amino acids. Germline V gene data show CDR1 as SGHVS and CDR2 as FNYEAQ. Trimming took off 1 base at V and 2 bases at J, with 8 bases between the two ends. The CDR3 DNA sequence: TGTGCCAGCAGCTTAGAGGTTCGGAACTATGGCTACACCTTC. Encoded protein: CASSLEVRNYGYTF.

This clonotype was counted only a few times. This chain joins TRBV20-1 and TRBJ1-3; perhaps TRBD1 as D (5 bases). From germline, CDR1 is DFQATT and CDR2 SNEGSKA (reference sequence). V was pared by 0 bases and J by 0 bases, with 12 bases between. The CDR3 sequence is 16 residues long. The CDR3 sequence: CSARDGSRASGNTIYF. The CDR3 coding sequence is TGCAGTGCTAGAGACGGGAGCAGGGCCTCTGGAAACACCATATATTTT.

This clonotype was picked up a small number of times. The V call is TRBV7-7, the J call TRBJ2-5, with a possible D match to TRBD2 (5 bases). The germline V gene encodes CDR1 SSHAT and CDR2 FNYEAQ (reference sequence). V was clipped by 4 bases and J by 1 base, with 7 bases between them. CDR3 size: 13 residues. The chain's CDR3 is CASSYGLQETQYF. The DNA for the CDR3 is TGTGCCAGCAGCTACGGACTCCAAGAGACCCAGTACTTC. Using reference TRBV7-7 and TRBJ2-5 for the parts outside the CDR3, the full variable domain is GAGVSQSPRYKVTKRGQDVTLRCDPISSHATLYWYQQALGQGPEFLTYFNYEAQPDKSGLPSDRFSAERPEGSISTLTIQRTEQRDSAMYRCASSYGLQETQYFGPGTRLLVL.

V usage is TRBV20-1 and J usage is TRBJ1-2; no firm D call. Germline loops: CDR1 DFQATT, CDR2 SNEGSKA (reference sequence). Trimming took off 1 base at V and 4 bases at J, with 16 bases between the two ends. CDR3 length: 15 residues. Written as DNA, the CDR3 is TGCAGTGCTAGAGGAGACTTCCGGGCCGGCTATGGCTACACCTTC. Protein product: CSARGDFRAGYGYTF.

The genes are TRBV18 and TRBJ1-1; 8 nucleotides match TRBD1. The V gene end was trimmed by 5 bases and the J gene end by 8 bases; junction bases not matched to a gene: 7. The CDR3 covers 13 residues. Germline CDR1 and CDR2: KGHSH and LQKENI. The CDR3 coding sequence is TGTGCCAGCTCAACCGACAGGGGAGCCGAAGCTTTCTTT. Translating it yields CASSTDRGAEAFF.

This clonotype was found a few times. The CDR3 loop reads CASSYSISGGKNEQFF. CDR3 sequence (DNA): TGTGCCAGCAGTTACTCAATTAGCGGGGGAAAGAATGAGCAGTTCTTC. V and J are TRBV6-6 and TRBJ2-1, with 9 bases aligning to TRBD2. The trim removed 0 bases at V and 7 bases at J, leaving 7 bases unmatched. From germline, CDR1 is MNHNY and CDR2 SVGAGI (reference sequence). The CDR3 covers 16 residues.

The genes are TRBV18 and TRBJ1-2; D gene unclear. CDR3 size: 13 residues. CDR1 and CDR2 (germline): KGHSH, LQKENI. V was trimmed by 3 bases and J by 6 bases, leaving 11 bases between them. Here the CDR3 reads CASSPREGDGYTF. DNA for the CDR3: TGTGCCAGCTCACCCCGGGAGGGCGATGGCTACACCTTC.

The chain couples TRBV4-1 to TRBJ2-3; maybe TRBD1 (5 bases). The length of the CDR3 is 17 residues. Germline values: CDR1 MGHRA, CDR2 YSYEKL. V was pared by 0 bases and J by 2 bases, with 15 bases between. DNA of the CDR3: TGCGCCAGCAGCCAAGACCCTTACCCTGGGGCCACAGATACGCAGTATTTT. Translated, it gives CASSQDPYPGATDTQYF.

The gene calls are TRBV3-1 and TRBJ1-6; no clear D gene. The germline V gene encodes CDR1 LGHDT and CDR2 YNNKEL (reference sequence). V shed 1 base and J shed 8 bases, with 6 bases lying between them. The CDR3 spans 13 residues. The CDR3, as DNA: TGTGCCAGCAGCCAAGGCGGGGATTCACCCCTCCACTTT. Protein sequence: CASSQGGDSPLHF.

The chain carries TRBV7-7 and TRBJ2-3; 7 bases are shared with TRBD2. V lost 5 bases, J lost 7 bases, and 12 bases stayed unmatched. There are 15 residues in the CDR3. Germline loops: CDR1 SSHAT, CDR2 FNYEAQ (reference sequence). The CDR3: CASSPSGGGIHTQYF. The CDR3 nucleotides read TGTGCCAGCAGCCCGTCGGGGGGAGGGATACATACGCAGTATTTT.

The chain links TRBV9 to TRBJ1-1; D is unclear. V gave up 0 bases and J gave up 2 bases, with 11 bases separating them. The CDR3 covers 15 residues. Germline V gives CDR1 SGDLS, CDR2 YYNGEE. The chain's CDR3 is CASSVAPGSNTEAFF. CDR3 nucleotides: TGTGCCAGCAGCGTAGCTCCGGGGTCCAACACTGAAGCTTTCTTT.

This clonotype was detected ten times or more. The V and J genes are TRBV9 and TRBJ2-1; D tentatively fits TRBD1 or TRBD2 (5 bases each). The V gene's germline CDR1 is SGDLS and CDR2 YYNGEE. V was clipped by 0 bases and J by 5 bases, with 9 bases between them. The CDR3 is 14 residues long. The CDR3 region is CASSVGDLNNEQFF. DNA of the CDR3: TGTGCCAGCAGCGTAGGGGACCTTAACAATGAGCAGTTCTTC.

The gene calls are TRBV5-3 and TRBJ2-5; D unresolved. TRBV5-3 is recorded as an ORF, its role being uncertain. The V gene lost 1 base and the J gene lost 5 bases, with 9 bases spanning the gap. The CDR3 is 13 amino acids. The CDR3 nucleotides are TGTGCCAGAAGCTTGCCTAGTATGGAGACCCAGTACTTC. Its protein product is CARSLPSMETQYF.

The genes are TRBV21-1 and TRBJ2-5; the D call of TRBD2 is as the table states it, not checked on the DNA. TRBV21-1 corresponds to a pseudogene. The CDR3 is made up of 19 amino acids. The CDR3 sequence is CASSKPLAGGPAGQETQYF. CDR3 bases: TGTGCCAGCAGCAAACCCCTAGCGGGGGGGCCCGCAGGCCAAGAGACCCAGTACTTC.

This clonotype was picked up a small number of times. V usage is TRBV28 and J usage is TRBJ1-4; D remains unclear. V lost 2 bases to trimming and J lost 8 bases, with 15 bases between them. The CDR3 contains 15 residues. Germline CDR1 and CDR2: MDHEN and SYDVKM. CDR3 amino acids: CASSLLGIDREKLFF. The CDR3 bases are TGTGCCAGCAGTTTACTGGGGATAGACCGAGAAAAACTGTTTTTT. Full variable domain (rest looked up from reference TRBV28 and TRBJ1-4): DVKVTQSSRYLVKRTGEKVFLECVQDMDHENMFWYRQDPGLGLRLIYFSYDVKMKEKGDIPEGYSVSREKKERFSLILESASTNQTSMYLCASSLLGIDREKLFFGSGTQLSVL.